The sequence of this T cell receptor beta chain was determined in a study of CD8+ T cells in alopecia areata. Treatment denoted: oral pan-JAK inhibitor, 5-10 mg twice daily. RNA was isolated and reverse transcribed to cDNA, the sequencing template. The data were produced by immunoSEQ multiplex PCR, yet TCRdb's version contains in-frame clones alone and is incomplete. The sample has some 200,000 clones; 60% are singletons. The sample here was CD4+ T cells sorted from blood, taken at week 4, from a patient treated with tofacitinib. This sequence originates from a human donor with alopecia areata.

CDR3 sequence reads: CAAAGGHQSEQYF. For the CDR3, the DNA is TGTGCCGCTGCAGGGGGGCACCAGAGTGAGCAGTACTTC. The J gene is TRBJ2-7, the V gene TRBV10-3, with D maybe TRBD1 (7 bases). The V end was cut by 11 bases, the J end by 7 bases, with 21 bases between. The V gene's germline CDR1 is ENHRY and CDR2 SYGVKD. This CDR3 has 13 residues.